The following is a T cell receptor (beta chain) sequence with its context. Original methodology: By means of reference gene primer amplification, nucleated cell counts were estimated. Clones were read by immunoSEQ multiplex PCR, and TCRdb kept only the in-frame ones, dropping some. D and trimming were read from the DNA, whereas the V and J calls and clone size are those reported in that table. Among approximately 260,000 clones listed, 84% were seen once. These data belong to a study of blood T cell repertoires in COVID-19. Overall study context: COVID-19 samples from acute and convalescent phases originated in the United States, Italy and Spain. PBMCs, B-cell-depleted T cells, or T cells provided the cDNA or gDNA that made up the material.

Germline V gene sequence: CDR1 SEHNR, CDR2 FQNEAQ (reference sequence). The length of the CDR3 is 15 residues. V lost 2 bases and J 0 bases, leaving 8 bases between the germline ends. What was sequenced was peripheral blood. This chain joins TRBV7-9 and TRBJ1-3, with D uncertain. This clonotype was sampled from a human donor in a cohort sampled during active COVID-19. CDR3 bases: TGTGCCAGCAGCTTACGTCAGTACTCTGGAAACACCATATATTTT. Translation gives CASSLRQYSGNTIYF. The whole variable domain, remainder taken from reference TRBV7-9 and TRBJ1-3, is DTGVSQNPRHKITKRGQNVTFRCDPISEHNRLYWYRQTLGQGPEFLTYFQNEAQLEKSRLLSDRFSAERPKGSFSTLEIQRTEQGDSAMYLCASSLRQYSGNTIYFGEGSWLTVV.